This T cell receptor (beta chain) was found in a study of T cells in Graves' hyperthyroidism and ophthalmopathy. Hyperthyroidism patients were newly diagnosed, had disease duration under 2 months, and were aged 18 to 65 years. Exclusion of a patient resulted from uncontrolled infection, other autoimmune disease, pregnancy or lactation. PBMCs were collected from a 10 ml volume of fresh peripheral blood. This clonotype was picked up many times. What it binds is not known. Germline V CDR1 and CDR2: SGHTA, FQGNSA. After removal of 6 bases from V and 9 bases from J, the junction contained 14 bases not matched to a gene. The CDR3 runs to 16 residues. The source material, RNA transcripts, was used to amplify TCR beta CDR3 regions. Initially, a first-round RT-PCR of the TCR CDR3 employed the HTBI primer set. A single record per CDR3 protein comes from TCRdb applying MiXCR to the multiplex PCR reads. This repertoire shows about 560,000 distinct CDR3 sequences, approximately 16% found once; its top ten account for approximately 18%.

Study-level results: With a median lead of approximately six months before onset, the model predicted ophthalmopathy.

Sample: blood. This chain uses TRBV7-2 with TRBJ2-1; TRBD2 matches at 10 bases. The TCR was taken from a woman in her late teens or twenties with Graves' hyperthyroidism. CDR3 region: CASSQVPLAGAVEQFF. In nucleotides, the CDR3 is TGTGCCAGCAGTCAAGTCCCCCTAGCGGGAGCGGTTGAGCAGTTCTTC.